This TCR beta chain was retrieved from a study of neurological immune-mediated disorders. Study-wide results and caveats: Association with the multiple sclerosis repertoire cluster was not found for any clinical or MRI feature. Multiple sclerosis was found to have the least TCR clonal expansion, below healthy controls, and HTLV-1-associated myelopathy the most. None of the CDR3 amino acid sequences in expanded clones turned up in more than one subject, which points to private repertoires in all groups.

The CDR3 runs to 15 residues. Trimming cost V 7 bases and J 4 bases; bases outside gene matches: 10. From germline, CDR1 is ENHRY and CDR2 SYGVKD. This clonotype has ten or more counts. As yet, its antigen is unknown. 5'RACE with 10-nucleotide random UMIs produced the cDNA. TCRdb reprocessed the 5' RACE reads via MiXCR and lists one record per CDR3 protein. This sample yields approximately 100,000 distinct CDR3 sequences, of which roughly 4% are seen a single time; 6% belongs to the top ten. The rearrangement links TRBV10-3 to TRBJ2-3; 8 bases line up with TRBD1. Sequenced input: PBMCs. The clonotype comes from a woman aged 18-30 years with multiple sclerosis. CDR3 region: CAIKATGAIADTQYF. The CDR3 coding sequence is TGTGCCATCAAGGCGACAGGGGCTATAGCAGATACGCAGTATTTT.